This T cell receptor beta chain was retrieved from a study of cytomegalovirus exposure and HLA in healthy donors. It was with 60 Vbeta and 13 Jbeta primers that the PCR ran. The protocol was immunoSEQ multiplex PCR, while the TCRdb copy is restricted to in-frame clones and leaves out a portion. Among fewer than 85,000 clones listed, over 60% were seen once. This CDR3 has 15 amino acids. Trimming took 0 bases from V and 8 from J; bases not matched to a gene: 12. Germline-derived CDR1 and CDR2 are GTSNPN and SVGIG (reference sequence). J is TRBJ1-2 and V is TRBV30; 7 nucleotides match TRBD1. Sequencing input: PBMCs. This TCR was sampled from a male donor in good health and CMV-seropositive. This chain's CDR3 is CAWSVAVTGNSGYTF. As DNA, the CDR3 is TGTGCCTGGAGTGTCGCCGTGACAGGGAACTCCGGCTACACCTTC. The whole variable domain, remainder taken from reference TRBV30 and TRBJ1-2, is SQTIHQWPATLVQPVGSPLSLECTVEGTSNPNLYWYRQAAGRGLQLLFYSVGIGQISSEVPQNLSASRPQDRQFILSSKKLLLSDSGFYLCAWSVAVTGNSGYTFGSGTRLTVV.